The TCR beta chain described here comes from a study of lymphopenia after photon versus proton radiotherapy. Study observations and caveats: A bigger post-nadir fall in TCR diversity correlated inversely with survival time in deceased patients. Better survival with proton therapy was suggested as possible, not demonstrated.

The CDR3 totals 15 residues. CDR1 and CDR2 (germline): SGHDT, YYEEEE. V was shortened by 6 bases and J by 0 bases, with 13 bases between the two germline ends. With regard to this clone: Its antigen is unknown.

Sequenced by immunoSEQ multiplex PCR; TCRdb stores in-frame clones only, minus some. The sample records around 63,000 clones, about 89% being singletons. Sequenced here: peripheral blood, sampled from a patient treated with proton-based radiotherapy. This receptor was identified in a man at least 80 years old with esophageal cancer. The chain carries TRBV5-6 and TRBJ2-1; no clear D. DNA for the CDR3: TGTGCCAGCACCCTCTCCAAAAGCTCCTACAATGAGCAGTTCTTC. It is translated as CASTLSKSSYNEQFF.